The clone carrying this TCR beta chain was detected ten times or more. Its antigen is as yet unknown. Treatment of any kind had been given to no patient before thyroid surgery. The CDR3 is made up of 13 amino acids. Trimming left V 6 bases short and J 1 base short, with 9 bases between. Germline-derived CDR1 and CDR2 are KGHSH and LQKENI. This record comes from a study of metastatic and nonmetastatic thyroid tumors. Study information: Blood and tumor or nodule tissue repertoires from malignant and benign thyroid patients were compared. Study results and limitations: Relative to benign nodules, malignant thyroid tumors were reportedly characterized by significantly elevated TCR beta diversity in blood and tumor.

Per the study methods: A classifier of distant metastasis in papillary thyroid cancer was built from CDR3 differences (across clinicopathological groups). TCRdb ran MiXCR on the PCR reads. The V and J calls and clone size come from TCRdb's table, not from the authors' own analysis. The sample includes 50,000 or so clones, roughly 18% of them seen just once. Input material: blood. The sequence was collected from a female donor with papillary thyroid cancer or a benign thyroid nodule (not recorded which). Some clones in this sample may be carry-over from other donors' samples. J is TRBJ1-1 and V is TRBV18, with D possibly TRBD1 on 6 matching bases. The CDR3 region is CASSQDRNTEAFF. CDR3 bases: TGTGCCAGCTCGCAGGACAGGAACACTGAAGCTTTCTTT.